The TCR beta chain under discussion was sequenced for a study of beta chain features in type 1 diabetes (dated by TCRdb to 2017 to 2018). A note on the overall study: Mean age, gender distribution, total cell number and subset yield did not differ between patients and healthy donors. A total of around 110,000,000 sorted cells were examined across all samples, and RNA yield correlated strongly with the number of cells per subset. In the study, TCRB repertoires of sorted circulating CD4+ T cell subsets from recently diagnosed type 1 diabetes patients were compared with those of matched healthy donors. Whereas all 28 donors provided naive and central memory subsets, regulatory and stem cell-like memory subsets were isolated from just 8 patients and about 8 healthy donors.

From each donor, a single peripheral blood sample of approximately 120 mL on average was drawn into heparinised tubes. Using a panel that included CD45RO, CCR7, CD25, CD127, CD95 and CD27, naive, central memory, regulatory and stem cell-like memory CD4+ T cells were sorted on a BD FACSAria II. A purity above 95% was achieved for all sorted populations. PBMCs were isolated immediately by Lymphoprep density gradient centrifugation and stained directly without culture. So that batch effects would be minimized, each experiment stained and sorted samples in pairs, pairing one healthy donor with one patient. Broad study findings and their caveats: Sequencing cDNA rather than genomic DNA could over-represent highly expressing activated cells, although activation and CD3 levels did not differ between groups. At VDJ recombination sites, type 1 diabetes patients had fewer insertions and more deleted nucleotides, which implies abnormalities in thymic rearrangement. Only small numbers of individuals were included in the HLA sub-analyses, which left unresolved whether HLA type had any influence on TCRB rearrangement. Shorter templates might be favored by PCR, yet because patient and control samples were amplified and corrected together, any such skew would affect both groups equally. Naive, central memory and regulatory TCRB repertoires appeared to be more similar among patients than among healthy donors. Type 1 diabetes patients showed a moderate but significant shortening of TCRB CDR3 length in all four CD4+ subsets.

The entire isolated RNA was reverse transcribed using the High Capacity cDNA Reverse Transcription Kit, and thus expressed TCRB transcripts were sequenced. Naive, central memory and regulatory T cell samples underwent deep immunoSEQ sequencing, averaging approximately 3.3 million total reads per sample. After sorted cells were lysed in RLT buffer, RNA was extracted with DNase-treated RNeasy Micro or Mini kits, with the choice depending on cell number. Each cell subset was processed separately to prevent cross-contamination, with patient and healthy donor samples processed together. Using the immunoSEQ multiplex PCR, TCRB sequences were amplified from cDNA into 87-bp fragments spanning the CDR3 region. Sequencing of the amplicons was done on the Illumina HiSeq platform. For the original study's pipeline: PCR bias was computationally corrected using synthetic template baselines, reads within Hamming distance 2 were collapsed, and singletons that could not be merged were discarded. By aligning reads against IMGT, V, D and J genes, CDR3 length, and insertions or deletions at six rearrangement sites were assigned. Clonotype counts were normalized to sorted cell number within each subset before computing true diversity and Gini coefficients with the tcR R package. The overlap coefficient, calculated on TCRB nucleotide sequences, was used to measure repertoire sharing. As a proxy for the pre-selection repertoire, out-of-frame TCRB sequences from naive cells were analyzed. Entries here come from immuneACCESS through TCRdb and include only in-frame sequences with V and J called. Some clones fail to appear in such tables; in the studies checked, an unresolved V gene covers under half of the shortfall, and the cause of the remainder is unknown. D and trimming were read from the DNA, whereas the V and J calls and clone size are those reported in that table. The sample profile shows around 690,000 clones; 12% of them were found once. The ten most abundant clones make up roughly 0.11% of the sample.

The junction shows trimming of 0 bases on V and 2 bases on J, plus 13 bases between the germline ends. Via the germline V gene, CDR1 is MNHEY and CDR2 SVGAGI. Spanning cysteine to phenylalanine, the CDR3 consists of 16 amino acids. Only the CDR3 region is kept as DNA, spanning 48 bases read in frame from base 1. Notes on this clone: Its antigen specificity is not known. Nothing much larger sits one base from this clone, and base qualities are not available.

The receptor chain draws on TRBV6-5 and TRBJ1-2; the D gene is unclear. Sequenced input: naive CD4+ T cells from blood. The cell subset or site label on this specimen signifies: true naive CD4+ T cells. The receptor was isolated from a man aged 30-40 years with type 1 diabetes. The nucleotide sequence is TGTGCCAGCAGTTACTCGAGAAGCCGCAAAAACTATGGCTACACCTTC. Its protein is CASSYSRSRKNYGYTF.